The sequence of this TCR beta chain was determined in a study of early T cells in non-severe SARS-CoV-2 infection (dated by TCRdb to about 2021). Regarding the research as a whole: Bulk RNA from unsorted whole blood was used for TCR sequencing, so alpha and beta chains could not be paired.

A case-control design nested within a healthcare worker cohort in London, UK, was used, with weekly nasopharyngeal swab PCR tests and blood sampling performed. Healthcare workers were recruited during the week of the UK lockdown, between 23 and 31 March 2020, and followed weekly for up to roughly 15 weeks. The library came from 5' RACE. Sequencing took place on a NextSeq 500. The TCR library protocol attached unique molecular identifiers to individual cDNA molecules to correct for sequencing error and PCR bias. Sequencing covered both TCR alpha and beta chains, and within each sample the abundances of alpha and beta sequences were tightly co-correlated. The original pipeline was this. Decombinator V4 was used to annotate TCR sequences for V gene, J gene and CDR3. Expanded TCRs were defined as changing significantly between any two time points under a Poisson model with p below 0.0001. TCR abundances were normalised to the total number of TCRs sequenced in each sample and reported as counts per million. A search of VDJdb, accessed on 1 November 2021, was run for TCRs annotated to CMV, EBV and SARS-CoV-2, with TCRs annotated for multiple antigens excluded. Using fastp at Q25 and MiXCR, TCRdb reprocessed the public reads and kept productive beta chains. Entries are consolidated by CDR3 protein sequence, retaining the most common genes and DNA. It is TCRdb's table, rather than the study itself, that gives the V and J calls and clone size. The sample table lists some 40,000 distinct CDR3 sequences, more than 10% of them with a count of one. Approximately 15% of the sample comes from the top ten.

Summary of the overall study and its limitations: VDJdb matching was skewed toward anti-spike CD8 responses and likely underestimated virus-specific expansions by missing private and CD4 specificities.

With respect to this clonotype: It lacks a known antigen. Base qualities are missing; no much larger clone stands one base away.

This sequence originates from an adult who was a healthcare worker with PCR-confirmed SARS-CoV-2 infection or an uninfected control (not recorded which). The specimen sequenced was whole blood.

This receptor has the CDR3 CASSLDYGYTF. The sequenced DNA: TGTGCCAGCAGTCTAGACTATGGCTACACCTTC. Recombination linked TRBV7-9 to TRBJ1-2, with no reliable assignment of the D segment. A distance of 5 bases separates the germline ends of V and J, which lose 6 bases and 3 bases respectively. Taken from the germline V gene (reference sequence), the CDR1 and CDR2 loops are SEHNR and FQNEAQ. From the cysteine up to the phenylalanine, the CDR3 has a length of 11 residues. The kept DNA is CDR3 alone, 33 bases in frame from the first base.